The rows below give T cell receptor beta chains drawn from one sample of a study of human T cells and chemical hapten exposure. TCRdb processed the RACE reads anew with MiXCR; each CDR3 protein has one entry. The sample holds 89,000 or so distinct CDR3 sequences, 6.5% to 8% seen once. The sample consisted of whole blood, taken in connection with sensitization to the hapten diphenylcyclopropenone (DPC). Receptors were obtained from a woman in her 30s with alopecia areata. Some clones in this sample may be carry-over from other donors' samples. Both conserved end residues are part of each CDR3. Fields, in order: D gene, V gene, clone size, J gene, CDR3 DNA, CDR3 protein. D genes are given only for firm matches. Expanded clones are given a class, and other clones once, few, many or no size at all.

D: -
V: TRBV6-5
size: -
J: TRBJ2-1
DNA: TGTGCCAGCAGACCTGGCAGGGTTTCTAACAATGAGCAGTTCTTC
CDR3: CASRPGRVSNNEQFF

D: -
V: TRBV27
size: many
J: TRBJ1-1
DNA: TGTGCCAGCAGTTCCCTCAGGGCCCCGCTGCGGAGCACTGAAGCTTTCTTT
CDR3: CASSSLRAPLRSTEAFF

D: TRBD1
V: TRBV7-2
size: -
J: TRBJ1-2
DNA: TGTGCCAGCAGCTTAGAACCGGGACAGGGCTACGGCTACACCTTC
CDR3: CASSLEPGQGYGYTF

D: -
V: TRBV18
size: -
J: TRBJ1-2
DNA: TGTGCCAGCTCACCCGAGGCCGACTATGGCTACACCTTC
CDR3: CASSPEADYGYTF

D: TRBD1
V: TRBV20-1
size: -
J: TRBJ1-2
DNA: TGCAGTGCTATGCGAGGGGGCAACTATGGCTACACCTTC
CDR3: CSAMRGGNYGYTF

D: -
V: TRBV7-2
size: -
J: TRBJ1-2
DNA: TGTGCCAGCAGCTTCGCGACCTATGGCTACACCTTC
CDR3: CASSFATYGYTF

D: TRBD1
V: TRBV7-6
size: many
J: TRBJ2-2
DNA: TGTGCCAGTCACAGGGGAAACACCGGGGAGCTGTTTTTT
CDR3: CASHRGNTGELFF

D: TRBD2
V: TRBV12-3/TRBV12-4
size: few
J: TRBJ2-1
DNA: TGTGCCAGCAGAGCACCCGTAGCGGGGGATGAAAATGAGCAGTTCTTC
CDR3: CASRAPVAGDENEQFF

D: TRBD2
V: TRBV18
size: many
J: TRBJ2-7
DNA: TGTGCCAGCTCACCGGGACTAGCGGGGGGCTTCTCCTACGAGCAGTACTTC
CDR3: CASSPGLAGGFSYEQYF

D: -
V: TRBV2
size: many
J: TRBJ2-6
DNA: TGTGCCAGCAACCAGGAAACGGCGGGGGCCAACGTCCTGACTTTC
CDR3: CASNQETAGANVLTF

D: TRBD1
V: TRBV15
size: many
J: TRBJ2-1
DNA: TGTGCCACCAGCCTCTACAGGGGTGAGCAGTTCTTC
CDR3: CATSLYRGEQFF

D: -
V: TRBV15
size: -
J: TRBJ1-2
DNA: TGTGCCACCAGCAGAGATTTATCGCCAGTGGCTAACTATGGCTACACCTTC
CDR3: CATSRDLSPVANYGYTF

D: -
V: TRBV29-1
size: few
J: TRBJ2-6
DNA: TGCAGCGTTGGTGAATTTACAGGAGGTGGCTCTGGGGCCAACGTCCTGACTTTC
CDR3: CSVGEFTGGGSGANVLTF

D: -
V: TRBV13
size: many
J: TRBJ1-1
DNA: TGTGCCAGCAGCTTAGAGGGGAGGCGTACTGAAGCTTTCTTT
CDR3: CASSLEGRRTEAFF

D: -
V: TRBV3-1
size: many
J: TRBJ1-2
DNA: TGTGCCAGCAGCCAATTGGGACGACCGAACTATGGCTACACCTTC
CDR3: CASSQLGRPNYGYTF

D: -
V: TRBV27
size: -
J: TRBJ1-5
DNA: TGTGCCAGCAGTTTTGAGGATCAGCCCCAGCATTTT
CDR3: CASSFEDQPQHF

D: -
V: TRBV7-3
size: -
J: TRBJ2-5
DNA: TGTGCCAGCAGCCAAGGGGCGACTGGAGAGACCCAGTACTTC
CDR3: CASSQGATGETQYF

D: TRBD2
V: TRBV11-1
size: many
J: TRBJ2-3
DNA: TGTGCCAGCAGCCCGACCCCCGGGACTAGCGGGGCTAGCACAGATACGCAGTATTTT
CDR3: CASSPTPGTSGASTDTQYF

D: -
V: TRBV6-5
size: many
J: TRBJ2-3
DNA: TGTGCCAGCAGGGGGACCAAGACAGATACGCAGTATTTT
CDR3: CASRGTKTDTQYF

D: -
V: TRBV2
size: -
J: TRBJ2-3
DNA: TGTGCCAGCGGGGACGAAGGGGGCACAGATACGCAGTATTTT
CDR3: CASGDEGGTDTQYF

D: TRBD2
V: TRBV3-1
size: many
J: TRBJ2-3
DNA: TGTGCCAGCAGCCAAGATCGACTAGCGGGGGCTGAGAGCACAGATACGCAGTATTTT
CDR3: CASSQDRLAGAESTDTQYF

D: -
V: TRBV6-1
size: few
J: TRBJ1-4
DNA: TGTGCCAGCGCGGACAGAGCTACGAATGAAAAACTGTTTTTT
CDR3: CASADRATNEKLFF

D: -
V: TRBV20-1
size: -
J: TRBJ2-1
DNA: TGCAGTGCCGGAGGGGGGGCGCTTATCAATGAGCAGTTCTTC
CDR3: CSAGGGALINEQFF

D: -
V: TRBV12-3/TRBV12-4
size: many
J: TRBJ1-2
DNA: TGTGCCAGCAACCCTTTTGTTCTGTCCCTTCCCCATGGCTACACCTTC
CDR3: CASNPFVLSLPHGYTF

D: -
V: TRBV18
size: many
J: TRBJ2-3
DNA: TGTGCCAGCTCACCAACTCAGGGGTTTTCAGATACGCAGTATTTT
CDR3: CASSPTQGFSDTQYF

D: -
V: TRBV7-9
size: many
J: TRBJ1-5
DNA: TGTGCCAGCTCCGTTACGGGCGGTCAGCCCCAGCATTTT
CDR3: CASSVTGGQPQHF

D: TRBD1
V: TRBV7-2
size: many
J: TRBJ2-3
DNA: TGTGCCAGCTTCGGACAGGGGGCAGATACGCAGTATTTT
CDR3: CASFGQGADTQYF

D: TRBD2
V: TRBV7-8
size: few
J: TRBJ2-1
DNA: TGTGCCAGCAGCGGAAGGGACTATCGCTCCTACAATGAGCAGTTCTTC
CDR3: CASSGRDYRSYNEQFF

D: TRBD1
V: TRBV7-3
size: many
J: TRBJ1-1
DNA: TGTGCCAGCAGCGGACAGGTTTCCGGGGGAGCGGGGTACACTGAAGCTTTCTTT
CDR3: CASSGQVSGGAGYTEAFF

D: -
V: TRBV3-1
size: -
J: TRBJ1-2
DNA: TGTGCCAGCACTCAAGACCCGCGAGGGTTTGATAGTAATGGCTACACCTTC
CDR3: CASTQDPRGFDSNGYTF

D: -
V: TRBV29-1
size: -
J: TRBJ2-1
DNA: TGCAGCGTTGATCTGGGGGTGGTCGATGAGCAGTTCTTC
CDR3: CSVDLGVVDEQFF

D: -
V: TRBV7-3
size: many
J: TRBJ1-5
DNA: TGTGCCAGCAGCTTACAAGGGAATCAGCCCCAGCATTTT
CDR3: CASSLQGNQPQHF

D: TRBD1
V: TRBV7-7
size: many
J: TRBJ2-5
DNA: TGTGCCAGCAGCACAGGGACAGGGGGCCCCGAGACCCAGTACTTC
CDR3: CASSTGTGGPETQYF

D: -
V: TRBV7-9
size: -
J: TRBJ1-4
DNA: TGTGCCAGCAGCTTAGGACAGGTTGCCGAAAAACTGTTTTTT
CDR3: CASSLGQVAEKLFF

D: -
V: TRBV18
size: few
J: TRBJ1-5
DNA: TGTGCCAGCTCACCTTACGGGGTCGGAAATCAGCCCCAGCATTTT
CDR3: CASSPYGVGNQPQHF

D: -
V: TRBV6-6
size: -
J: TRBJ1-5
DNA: TGTGCCAGCAGCAAAGACAGCTATCAGCCCCAGCATTTT
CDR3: CASSKDSYQPQHF

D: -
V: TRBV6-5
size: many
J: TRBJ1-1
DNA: TGTGCCACCGGGCGGGGAAAGGACACTGAAGCTTTCTTT
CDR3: CATGRGKDTEAFF

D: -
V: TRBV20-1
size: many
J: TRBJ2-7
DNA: TGCAGTGCTAGAGATACGCAGGCGTCGTCCCTCTACGAGCAGTACTTC
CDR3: CSARDTQASSLYEQYF

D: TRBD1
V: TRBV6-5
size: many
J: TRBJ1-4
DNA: TGTGCCAGCAGTATGGGACAGGGGGTTGCTAATGAAAAACTGTTTTTT
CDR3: CASSMGQGVANEKLFF

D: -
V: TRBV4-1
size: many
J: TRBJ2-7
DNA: TGCGCCAGCAGCCAAATCTCTCCCACGCTCGGGGGCGAGCAGTACTTC
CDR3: CASSQISPTLGGEQYF

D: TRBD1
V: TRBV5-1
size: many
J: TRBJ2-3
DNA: TGCGCCAGCAGCCGGGACAGGGAAACAGATACGCAGTATTTT
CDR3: CASSRDRETDTQYF

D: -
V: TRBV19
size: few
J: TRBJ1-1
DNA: TGTGCCAGTAGTAGTCCCGGGCGAGCGAACACTGAAGCTTTCTTT
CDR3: CASSSPGRANTEAFF

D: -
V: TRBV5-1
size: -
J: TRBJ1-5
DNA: TGCGCCAGCAGCCCCGGCCCAGGGGAACAGCCCCAGCATTTT
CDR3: CASSPGPGEQPQHF

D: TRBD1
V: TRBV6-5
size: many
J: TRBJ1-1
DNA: TGTGCCAGCAGTTCTGGACAGGGGTTCACTGAAGCTTTCTTT
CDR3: CASSSGQGFTEAFF

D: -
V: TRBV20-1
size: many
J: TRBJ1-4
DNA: TGCAGTGCTAGAGGAGGGAATCGTGAAAAACTGTTTTTT
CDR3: CSARGGNREKLFF

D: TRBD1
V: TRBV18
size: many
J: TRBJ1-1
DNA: TGTGCCAGCTCACCGGGACAGCAGGACACTGAAGCTTTCTTT
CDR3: CASSPGQQDTEAFF

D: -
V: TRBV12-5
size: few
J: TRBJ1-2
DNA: TGTGCTAGTGGTTTGGTACTCTCCGGGGATGGCTACACCTTC
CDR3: CASGLVLSGDGYTF

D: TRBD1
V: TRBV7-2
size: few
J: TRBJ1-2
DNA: TGTGCCAGCAGCTCAGGAACAGGGGGCTATGGCTACACCTTC
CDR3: CASSSGTGGYGYTF

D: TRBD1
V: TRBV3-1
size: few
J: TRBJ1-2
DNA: TGTGCCAGCAGCCGATGGACAGGCAACGTATACTACACCTTC
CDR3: CASSRWTGNVYYTF

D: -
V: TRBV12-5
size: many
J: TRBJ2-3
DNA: TGTGCTAGTGGTTTGGTACTAACTTCAGATACGCAGTATTTT
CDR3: CASGLVLTSDTQYF